A single sample gave rise to the 21 T cell receptor beta chains below, sequenced in a study of cytomegalovirus exposure and HLA in healthy donors. PCR involved 60 Vbeta and 13 Jbeta primers. Sequencing was performed with immunoSEQ multiplex PCR; in TCRdb, only in-frame clones are kept and a portion is missing. The repertoire holds 150,000 to 200,000 clones, with around 80% as singletons. The material sequenced was PBMCs. Source of these receptors: a man in his forties or fifties in good health and CMV-seronegative.

The V gene is TRBV4-2, the J gene TRBJ2-5, with unresolved D. Germline CDR1 and CDR2: LGHNA and YNFKEQ. V was pared by 0 bases and J by 1 base, with 9 bases between. The CDR3 length is 15 residues. DNA of the CDR3: TGTGCCAGCAGCCAAGATAGGAGCGTCCAAGAGACCCAGTACTTC. Its protein is CASSQDRSVQETQYF.

The chain carries TRBV7-3 and TRBJ2-3, with a weak D call TRBD2 (7 bases). V lost 3 bases, J lost 4 bases, and 14 bases lay in between. The germline V gene encodes CDR1 SGHTA and CDR2 FQGTGA. CDR3 length: 15 residues. CDR3 region: CASSFGGRGADTQYF. The DNA for the CDR3 is TGTGCCAGCAGCTTCGGGGGCCGGGGGGCAGATACGCAGTATTTT.

The chain carries TRBV28 and TRBJ2-2, with 15 nucleotides matching TRBD2. The germline gives CDR1 MDHEN, CDR2 SYDVKM. CDR3 length: 18 residues. The J segment lost 3 bases and the V segment lost 6 bases, leaving 8 bases of the junction unmatched. This CDR3 reads CASSIYGLAGGYTGELFF. The CDR3 region has the DNA TGTGCCAGCAGCATCTATGGACTAGCGGGGGGGTACACCGGGGAGCTGTTTTTT.

This chain joins TRBV6-6 and TRBJ2-7; D is possibly TRBD1 (6 bases). The CDR3 sequence is 14 residues long. V lost 6 bases and J lost 7, with 19 bases in between. Germline CDR1 is MNHNY and CDR2 is SVGAGI (reference sequence). CDR3 sequence (DNA): TGTGCCAGCAGCAACCGGGACACCCTACGGGAGCAGTACTTC. This codes for CASSNRDTLREQYF.

This clone was seen just once. The V call is TRBV14, the J call TRBJ2-1, with 14 bases aligning to TRBD2. Per germline, CDR1 SGHDN and CDR2 FVKESK. The CDR3 spans 15 residues. After removal of 5 bases from V and 10 bases from J, the junction contained 7 bases not matched to a gene. CDR3 loop: CASSLGLAGGNEQFF. CDR3 DNA sequence: TGTGCCAGCAGCTTAGGACTAGCGGGGGGCAACGAGCAGTTCTTC.

This chain joins TRBV6-6 and TRBJ1-5; perhaps TRBD1 as D (6 bases). The V and J ends lost 5 bases and 1 base respectively, with 15 bases between them. Germline values: CDR1 MNHNY, CDR2 SVGAGI (reference sequence). There are 16 residues in the CDR3. CDR3 amino acids: CASSTRDMGSNQPQHF. The CDR3 region has the DNA TGTGCCAGCAGTACCCGGGACATGGGGAGCAATCAGCCCCAGCATTTT.

CDR3 protein: CASSFSLSSYEQYF. CDR3 DNA: TGTGCCAGTAGTTTCTCTCTCAGCTCCTACGAGCAGTACTTC. The chain carries TRBV19 and TRBJ2-7; D call uncertain. The CDR3 is 14 residues long. V was trimmed by 5 bases and J by 0 bases, leaving 11 bases between them. The germline V gene has CDR1 LNHDA and CDR2 SQIVND (reference sequence).

The chain links TRBV5-1 to TRBJ1-6; TRBD1 matches at 9 bases. Trimming cost V 4 bases and J 0 bases; bases outside gene matches: 11. Per the germline V gene, CDR1 is SGHRS and CDR2 is YFSETQ. This CDR3 is 19 amino acids long. This CDR3 reads CASSQRTGARSSYNSPLHF. CDR3 DNA: TGCGCCAGCAGCCAACGGACAGGGGCAAGGAGCTCCTATAATTCACCCCTCCACTTT.

The rearrangement links TRBV9 to TRBJ2-1; 10 nucleotides match TRBD2. The V gene's germline CDR1 is SGDLS and CDR2 YYNGEE. The ends lost 3 bases at V and 10 bases at J; junction bases unmatched: 13. CDR3 size: 16 residues. The CDR3 is CASSAGGSGGSREQFF. In DNA, the CDR3 is TGTGCCAGCAGCGCCGGAGGTAGCGGGGGGTCAAGGGAGCAGTTCTTC.

This clone appeared a few times. This sequence joins TRBV27 and TRBJ1-2; 7 nucleotides line up with TRBD1. Trimming at V came to 2 bases and at J to 7 bases, leaving 10 bases not matched to a gene. The germline V gene has CDR1 MNHEY and CDR2 SMNVEV (reference sequence). This CDR3 spans 15 amino acids. The CDR3 loop is CASSLRRQGKGGYTF. DNA for the CDR3: TGTGCCAGCAGTTTACGCAGACAGGGCAAAGGTGGCTACACCTTC.

This clone turned up a few times. This chain uses TRBV19 with TRBJ1-6; D ambiguous. CDR3 length equals 14 residues. Trimming removed 0 bases from V and 10 bases from J, with 10 bases in between. Germline V CDR1 and CDR2: LNHDA, SQIVND (reference sequence). The CDR3 sequence is CASSIDGDRSPLHF. CDR3 sequence (DNA): TGTGCCAGTAGTATAGACGGGGATCGCTCACCCCTCCACTTT.

The chain combines TRBV7-8 with TRBJ2-2; TRBD2 matches 13 bases. Germline lookup yields CDR1 SGHVS and CDR2 FQNEAQ. Trimming at V came to 4 bases and at J to 5 bases, leaving 4 bases not matched to a gene. CDR3 length equals 16 residues. DNA of the CDR3: TGTGCCAGCAGCTCGGGACTAGCGGGGCCAACCGGGGAGCTGTTTTTT. As protein: CASSSGLAGPTGELFF.

The V call is TRBV27, the J call TRBJ1-1; maybe TRBD1 (6 bases). V was pared by 4 bases and J by 7 bases, with 16 bases between. The germline CDR1 and CDR2 sequences are MNHEY and SMNVEV (reference sequence). The CDR3 loop spans 14 amino acids. The CDR3 nucleotides read TGTGCCAGCAGTTCCGACAGGAGAGTGGGTGAAGCTTTCTTT. As protein: CASSSDRRVGEAFF.

The rearrangement uses TRBV11-3 and TRBJ2-7, with 9 bases matching TRBD1. Trimming cost V 4 bases and J 3 bases; bases outside gene matches: 4. The CDR3 covers 14 residues. The germline V gene has CDR1 SGHNT and CDR2 YENEEA. CDR3 in amino acids: CASSYTGGDYEQYF. The CDR3 coding sequence is TGTGCCAGCAGCTATACAGGGGGCGACTACGAGCAGTACTTC.

This chain links TRBV19 with TRBJ1-1, with D perhaps TRBD1 (5 bases). V lost 7 bases and J 3 bases, leaving 18 bases between the germline ends. Per germline, CDR1 LNHDA and CDR2 SQIVND (reference sequence). This CDR3 is 15 amino acids long. The CDR3 is CASNVFGPGDTEAFF. The CDR3 coding sequence is TGTGCCAGTAATGTATTCGGGCCGGGGGACACTGAAGCTTTCTTT.

The rearrangement uses TRBV4-3 and TRBJ2-7, with TRBD1 as a possible D gene (6 bases). The CDR3 totals 17 residues. CDR1 and CDR2 from the germline V gene are LGHNA and YSLEER. Trimming took off 3 bases at V and 5 bases at J, with 23 bases between the two ends. CDR3 coding DNA: TGCGCCAGCAGCCACGGACAGAGGGGTGCGTGGAGCGACGAGCAGTACTTC. Translating gives CASSHGQRGAWSDEQYF.

J is TRBJ2-3 and V is TRBV5-1, with 14 bases fitting TRBD2. The trim removed 4 bases at V and 2 bases at J, leaving 6 bases unmatched. Germline loops: CDR1 SGHRS, CDR2 YFSETQ. The CDR3 totals 17 residues. The CDR3, as DNA: TGCGCCAGCAGCCCAGGGACTAGCGGGGGATACACAGATACGCAGTATTTT. This translates into CASSPGTSGGYTDTQYF.

The V and J genes are TRBV5-4 and TRBJ2-1; 8 bases are shared with TRBD2. Germline V gene sequence: CDR1 SGHNT, CDR2 YYREEE (reference sequence). V dropped 1 base and J dropped 8; count of bases not matched to a gene: 8. The CDR3 extends over 15 amino acids. CDR3 amino acids: CASSLNPAGAHEQFF. The CDR3 DNA reads as TGTGCCAGCAGCTTGAACCCAGCGGGGGCTCATGAGCAGTTCTTC. Full variable domain (rest looked up from reference TRBV5-4 and TRBJ2-1): ETGVTQSPTHLIKTRGQQVTLRCSSQSGHNTVSWYQQALGQGPQFIFQYYREEENGRGNFPPRFSGLQFPNYSSELNVNALELDDSALYLCASSLNPAGAHEQFFGPGTRLTVL.

There are a few counts of this clone. CDR3 nucleotide sequence: TGCGCCAGCTCCCCGGGACTAGCCTTAAGCTCCTACAATGAGCAGTTCTTC. It specifies CASSPGLALSSYNEQFF. The rearrangement links TRBV4-3 to TRBJ2-1, with 9 bases aligning to TRBD2. This CDR3 contains 17 residues. J was trimmed by 0 bases and V by 8 bases; bases with no gene match: 11. Germline CDR1 is LGHNA and CDR2 is YSLEER.

The genes are TRBV7-2 and TRBJ1-5, with no clear D. CDR3 length equals 15 residues. Trimming removed 5 bases at V and 0 bases at J, with 11 bases between. Looked up from germline, CDR1 is SGHTA and CDR2 is FQGNSA. The CDR3 DNA is TGTGCCAGCAGCCTCGAGCCTTATAGCAATCAGCCCCAGCATTTT. Translation gives CASSLEPYSNQPQHF.

The rearrangement joins TRBV30 to TRBJ2-7, with D possibly TRBD1 on 6 matching bases. Germline V gives CDR1 GTSNPN, CDR2 SVGIG (reference sequence). CDR3 length equals 11 residues. V lost 3 bases, J lost 6 bases, and 9 bases lay in between. This CDR3 reads CAWRDSFEQYF. The CDR3 DNA sequence: TGTGCCTGGAGGGACAGTTTCGAGCAGTACTTC.